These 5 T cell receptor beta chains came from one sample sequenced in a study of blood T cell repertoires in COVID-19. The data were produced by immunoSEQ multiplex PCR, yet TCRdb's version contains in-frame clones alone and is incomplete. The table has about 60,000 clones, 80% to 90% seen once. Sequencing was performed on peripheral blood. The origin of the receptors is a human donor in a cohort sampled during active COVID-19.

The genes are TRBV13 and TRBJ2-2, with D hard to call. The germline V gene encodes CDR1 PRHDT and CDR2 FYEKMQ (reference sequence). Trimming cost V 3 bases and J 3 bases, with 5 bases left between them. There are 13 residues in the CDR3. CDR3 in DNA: TGTGCCAGCAGCTTCAGCGACACCGGGGAGCTGTTTTTT. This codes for CASSFSDTGELFF.

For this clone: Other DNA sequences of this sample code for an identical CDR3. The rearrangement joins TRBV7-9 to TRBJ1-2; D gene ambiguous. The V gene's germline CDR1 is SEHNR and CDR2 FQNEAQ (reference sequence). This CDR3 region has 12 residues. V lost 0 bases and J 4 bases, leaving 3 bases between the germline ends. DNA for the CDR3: TGTGCCAGCAGCTTAGCCAGCTATGGCTACACCTTC. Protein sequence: CASSLASYGYTF.

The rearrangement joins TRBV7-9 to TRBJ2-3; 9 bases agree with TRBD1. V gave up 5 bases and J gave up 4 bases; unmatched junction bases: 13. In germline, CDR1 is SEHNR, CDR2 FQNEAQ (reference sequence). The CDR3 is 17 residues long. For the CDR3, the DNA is TGTGCCAGCAGCCTTACACCGGGACAGGGAGGATCAGATACGCAGTATTTT. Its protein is CASSLTPGQGGSDTQYF.

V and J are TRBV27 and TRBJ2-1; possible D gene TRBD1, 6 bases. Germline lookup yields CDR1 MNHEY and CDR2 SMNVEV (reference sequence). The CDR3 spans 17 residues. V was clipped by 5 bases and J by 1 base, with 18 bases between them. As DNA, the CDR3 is TGTGCCAGCAGTCCCACAGGGTGGGGGATTTCCTACAATGAGCAGTTCTTC. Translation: CASSPTGWGISYNEQFF.

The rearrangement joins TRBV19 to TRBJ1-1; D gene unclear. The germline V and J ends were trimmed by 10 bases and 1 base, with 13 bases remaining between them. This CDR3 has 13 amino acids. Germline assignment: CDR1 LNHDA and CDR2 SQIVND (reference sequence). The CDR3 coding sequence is TGTGCCATACGCAGAGGGAGGAACACTGAAGCTTTCTTT. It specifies CAIRRGRNTEAFF.